These 2 T cell receptor beta chains were sequenced from one sample in a study of shared clonotypes between healthy human individuals. Selected positively for CCR7 and CD45RO-negative, naive CD8 cells excluded terminally differentiated effector memory CD45RA+ cells. Some clones are missing from TCRdb's copy, which holds only in-frame ones; the method was immunoSEQ multiplex PCR. Of around 1,900,000 clones listed, 90% to 95% are singletons. Input material: naive CD8+ T cells from PBMCs. The source of these receptors is a man between 18 and 29 years old in good health. Some clones in this sample may be carry-over from other donors' samples.

The chain couples TRBV11-3 to TRBJ2-7; D may be TRBD1 or TRBD2 (5 bases each). The V end was cut by 5 bases, the J end by 0 bases, with 20 bases between. The CDR3 has 17 amino acids. CDR1 is SGHNT and CDR2 is YENEEA in the germline V gene. The CDR3, as DNA: TGTGCCAGCAGCAACCGGGACGGACGGGGAAGCTCCTACGAGCAGTACTTC. Amino acids: CASSNRDGRGSSYEQYF. Together with reference TRBV11-3 and TRBJ2-7, the CDR3 gives the full variable domain: EAGVVQSPRYKIIEKKQPVAFWCNPISGHNTLYWYLQNLGQGPELLIRYENEEAVDDSQLPKDRFSAERLKGVDSTLKIQPAELGDSAVYLCASSNRDGRGSSYEQYFGPGTRLTVT.

The CDR3 DNA is TGTGCCTGGAGCCCCCCAACAGGGGCAAGAAGTGATGAGCAGTTCTTC. Translated: CAWSPPTGARSDEQFF. This chain uses TRBV30 with TRBJ2-1; TRBD1 matches 7 bases. The CDR3 has 16 residues. CDR1 GTSNPN and CDR2 SVGIG come from the germline V gene (reference sequence). After removal of 3 bases from V and 8 bases from J, the junction contained 16 bases not matched to a gene.